Following are 13 T cell receptor beta chains from one sample sequenced in a study of blood T cell repertoires in COVID-19 (dated by TCRdb to the early 2020s). The library was prepared using the immunoSEQ multiplex PCR assay. As stored in TCRdb, this immuneACCESS dataset retains in-frame rearrangements with V and J assigned. A fraction of the clones does not appear; measured against another copy, unresolved V genes explain less than half of the discrepancy, and the remainder lacks a known reason. The sample yields 300,000 or so clones; around 84% were counted once. Jointly, the top ten make up around 1.4% of the sample. The sample comprised peripheral blood. Source of these receptors: a man aged 65 to 79 with acute or convalescent COVID-19.

About this clone itself: Other DNA sequences in this sample translate to the same CDR3. The genes are TRBV24-1 and TRBJ2-7, with TRBD2 identical over 9 bases. V lost 3 bases, J lost 3 bases, and 5 bases stayed unmatched. Germline CDR1 KGHDR, CDR2 SFDVKD. This CDR3 contains 15 residues. Here the CDR3 DNA reads TGTGCCACCAGTGATCCGACTAGCGGAGGCTACGAGCAGTACTTC. Its protein is CATSDPTSGGYEQYF.

V gene TRBV28 combines with J gene TRBJ1-5; unclear D gene. Per the germline V gene, CDR1 is MDHEN and CDR2 is SYDVKM. This CDR3 comprises 14 residues. The V gene lost 2 bases and the J gene lost 5 bases, with 10 bases spanning the gap. The CDR3 reads CASSLKSYDQPQHF. The CDR3 DNA reads as TGTGCCAGCAGTTTAAAGAGCTATGATCAGCCCCAGCATTTT.

The CDR3 protein is CASAEVITDTQYF. In nucleotides, the CDR3 is TGTGCCTCGGCGGAAGTCATCACAGATACGCAGTATTTT. This sequence joins TRBV6-5 and TRBJ2-3; no reliable D call. The germline V and J ends were trimmed by 11 bases and 2 bases, with 14 bases remaining between them. CDR3 size: 13 residues. Looked up from germline, CDR1 is MNHEY and CDR2 is SVGAGI.

V is TRBV12-5 and J is TRBJ2-3, with 8 nucleotides matching TRBD1. The CDR3 covers 14 residues. Unmatched junction bases numbered 3, after V lost 5 bases and J lost 2 bases. CDR1 LGHNT and CDR2 FRNRAP come from the germline V gene. The CDR3 loop is CASGTGGYTDTQYF. In nucleotides, the CDR3 is TGTGCTAGTGGTACAGGGGGGTACACAGATACGCAGTATTTT. Supplemented by reference TRBV12-5 and TRBJ2-3, the full variable domain reads DARVTQTPRHKVTEMGQEVTMRCQPILGHNTVFWYRQTMMQGLELLAYFRNRAPLDDSGMPKDRFSAEMPDATLATLKIQPSEPRDSAVYFCASGTGGYTDTQYFGPGTRLTVL.

This clone was picked up one time. The CDR3 protein is CASSWGRGNQPQHF. DNA for the CDR3: TGTGCCAGCAGTTGGGGGAGGGGCAATCAGCCCCAGCATTTT. The V and J genes are TRBV28 and TRBJ1-5, with D maybe TRBD1 (5 bases). CDR3 length equals 14 residues. CDR1 MDHEN and CDR2 SYDVKM come from the germline V gene. The V end lost 4 bases, the J end lost 2 bases, and 9 bases lay between the germline ends.

CDR3 DNA: TGTGCCAGCAGCCAAGAAGGGACAGGTTATGGCTACACCTTC. Residues: CASSQEGTGYGYTF. This chain links TRBV3-1 (or the pseudogene TRBV3-2) with TRBJ1-2, with TRBD1 matching over 8 bases. V lost 0 bases, J lost 5 bases, and 2 bases stayed unmatched. Germline CDR1 and CDR2: LGHDT and YNNKEL (reference sequence). This CDR3 has 14 amino acids.

The J gene is TRBJ2-2, the V gene TRBV6-5, with D possibly being TRBD1 (6 bases). Germline lookup yields CDR1 MNHEY and CDR2 SVGAGI. V lost 5 bases to trimming and J lost 5 bases, with 15 bases between them. This CDR3 comprises 15 residues. CDR3 region: CASSQLGAATGELFF. The CDR3 coding sequence is TGTGCCAGCAGTCAGCTGGGGGCAGCGACCGGGGAGCTGTTTTTT.

The CDR3 sequence: CASSLQGLNQPQHF. CDR3 nucleotides: TGTGCCAGCAGTCTACAGGGTTTGAATCAGCCCCAGCATTTT. The V and J genes are TRBV2 and TRBJ1-5; a possible D gene is TRBD1 (6 bases). Germline-derived CDR1 and CDR2 are SNHLY and FYNNEI. This CDR3 has 14 amino acids. V was clipped by 5 bases and J by 4 bases, with 12 bases between them.

J is TRBJ2-3 and V is TRBV7-2, with 9 bases aligning to TRBD2. The V gene end was trimmed by 3 bases and the J gene end by 0 bases; junction bases not matched to a gene: 7. Germline assignment: CDR1 SGHTA and CDR2 FQGNSA. There are 17 residues in the CDR3. CDR3: CASSFAPSGGSTDTQYF. For the CDR3, the DNA is TGTGCCAGCAGCTTCGCCCCCAGCGGGGGGAGCACAGATACGCAGTATTTT.

V and J are TRBV7-8 and TRBJ2-3, with a weak D call TRBD2 (5 bases). The CDR3 consists of 14 residues. Germline V gene sequence: CDR1 SGHVS, CDR2 FQNEAQ. V dropped 2 bases and J dropped 0 bases, with 6 bases sitting between them. CDR3 sequence reads: CASSLRGSTDTQYF. As DNA, the CDR3 is TGTGCCAGCAGCTTAAGAGGGAGCACAGATACGCAGTATTTT.

The chain uses TRBV5-1 and TRBJ1-4, with D uncertain. From germline, CDR1 is SGHRS and CDR2 YFSETQ. Trimming shortened V by 4 bases and J by 7 bases, and 20 bases separated the two germline ends. The CDR3 totals 16 residues. This CDR3 reads CASSLVGQRGGEKLFF. The CDR3 region has the DNA TGCGCCAGCAGCCTGGTCGGGCAGCGGGGAGGTGAAAAACTGTTTTTT.

The gene calls are TRBV6-6 and TRBJ1-3; D not certain. Germline CDR1 MNHNY, CDR2 SVGAGI (reference sequence). The CDR3 is 14 amino acids. V lost 6 bases, J lost 0 bases, and 9 bases lay in between. The CDR3 is CASSRPGSGNTIYF. CDR3 DNA sequence: TGTGCCAGCAGCCGGCCGGGCTCTGGAAACACCATATATTTT.

The CDR3 loop reads CASSQDRGSSGNTIYF. DNA of the CDR3: TGTGCCAGCAGCCAAGACCGGGGAAGTTCTGGAAACACCATATATTTT. This rearrangement joins TRBV4-2 to TRBJ1-3; no definite D call. Germline V gives CDR1 LGHNA, CDR2 YNFKEQ. V dropped 0 bases and J dropped 1 base, with 10 bases sitting between them. The CDR3 totals 16 residues.